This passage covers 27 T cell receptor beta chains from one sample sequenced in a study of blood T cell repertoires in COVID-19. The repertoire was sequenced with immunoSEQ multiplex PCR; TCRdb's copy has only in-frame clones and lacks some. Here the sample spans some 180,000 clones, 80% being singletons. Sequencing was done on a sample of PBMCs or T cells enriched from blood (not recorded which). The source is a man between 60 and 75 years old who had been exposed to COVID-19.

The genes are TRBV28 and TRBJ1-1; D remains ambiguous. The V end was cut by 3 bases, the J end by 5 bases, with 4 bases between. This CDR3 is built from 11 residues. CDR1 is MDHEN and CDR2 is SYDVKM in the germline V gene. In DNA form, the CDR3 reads TGTGCCAGCAGTTTCAGAACTGAAGCTTTCTTT. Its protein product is CASSFRTEAFF.

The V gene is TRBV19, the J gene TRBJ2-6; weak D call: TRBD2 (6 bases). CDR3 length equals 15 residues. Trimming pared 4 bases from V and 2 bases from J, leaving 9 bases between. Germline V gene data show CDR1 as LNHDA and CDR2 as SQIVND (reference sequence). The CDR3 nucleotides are TGTGCCAGTAGTAATGGAGGGCCTGGGGCCAACGTCCTGACTTTC. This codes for CASSNGGPGANVLTF.

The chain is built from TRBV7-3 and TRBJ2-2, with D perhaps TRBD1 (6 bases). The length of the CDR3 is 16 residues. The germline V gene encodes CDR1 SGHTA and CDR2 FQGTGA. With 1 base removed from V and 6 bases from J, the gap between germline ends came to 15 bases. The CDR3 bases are TGTGCCAGCAGCTTAATTGGGGGCGCTTTTCCCGGGGAGCTGTTTTTT. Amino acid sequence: CASSLIGGAFPGELFF.

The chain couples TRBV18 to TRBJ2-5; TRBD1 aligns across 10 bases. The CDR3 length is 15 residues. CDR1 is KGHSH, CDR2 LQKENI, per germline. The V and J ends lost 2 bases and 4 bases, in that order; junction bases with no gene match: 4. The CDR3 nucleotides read TGTGCCAGCTCACCATTGGACAGGGGGAGAGAGACCCAGTACTTC. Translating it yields CASSPLDRGRETQYF.

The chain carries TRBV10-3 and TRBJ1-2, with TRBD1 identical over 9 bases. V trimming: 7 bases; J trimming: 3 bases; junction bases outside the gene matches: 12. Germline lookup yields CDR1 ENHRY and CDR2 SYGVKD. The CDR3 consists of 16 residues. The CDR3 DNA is TGTGCCATCACCGAGCGGACAGGGGCAAAGGACTATGGCTACACCTTC. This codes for CAITERTGAKDYGYTF.

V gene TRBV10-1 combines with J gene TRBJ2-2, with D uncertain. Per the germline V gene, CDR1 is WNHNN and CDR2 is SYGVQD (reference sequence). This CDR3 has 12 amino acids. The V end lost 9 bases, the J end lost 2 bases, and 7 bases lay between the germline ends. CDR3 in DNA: TGCGCCAGTTCGAGCAACACCGGGGAGCTGTTTTTT. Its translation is CASSSNTGELFF.

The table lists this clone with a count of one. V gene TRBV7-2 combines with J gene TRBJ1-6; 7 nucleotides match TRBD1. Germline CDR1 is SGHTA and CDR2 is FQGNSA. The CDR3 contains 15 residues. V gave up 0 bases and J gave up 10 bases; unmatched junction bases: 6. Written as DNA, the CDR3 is TGTGCCAGCAGCTTAGCAGGGGGCATCGTATCACCCCTCCACTTT. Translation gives CASSLAGGIVSPLHF.

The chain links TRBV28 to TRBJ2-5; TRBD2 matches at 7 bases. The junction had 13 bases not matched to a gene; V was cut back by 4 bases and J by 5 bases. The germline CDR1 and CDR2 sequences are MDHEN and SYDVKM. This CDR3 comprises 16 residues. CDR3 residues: CASSSNLVGGLETQYF. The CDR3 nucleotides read TGTGCCAGCAGTTCTAACCTAGTCGGGGGGTTGGAGACCCAGTACTTC. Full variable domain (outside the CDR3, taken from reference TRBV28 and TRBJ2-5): DVKVTQSSRYLVKRTGEKVFLECVQDMDHENMFWYRQDPGLGLRLIYFSYDVKMKEKGDIPEGYSVSREKKERFSLILESASTNQTSMYLCASSSNLVGGLETQYFGPGTRLLVL.

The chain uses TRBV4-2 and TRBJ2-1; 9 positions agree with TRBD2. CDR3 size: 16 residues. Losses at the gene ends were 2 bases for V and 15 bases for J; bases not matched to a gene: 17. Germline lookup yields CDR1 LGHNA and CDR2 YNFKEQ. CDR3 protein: CASSQSVREGRRSLFF. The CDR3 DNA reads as TGTGCCAGCAGCCAAAGTGTGCGGGAGGGAAGAAGGAGTCTGTTCTTC.

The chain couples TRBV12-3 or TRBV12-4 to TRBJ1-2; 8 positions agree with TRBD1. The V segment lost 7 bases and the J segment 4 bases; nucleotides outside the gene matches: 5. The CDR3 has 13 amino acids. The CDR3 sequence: CASTLGQGYGYTF. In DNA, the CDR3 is TGTGCCAGCACCCTTGGACAGGGCTATGGCTACACCTTC.

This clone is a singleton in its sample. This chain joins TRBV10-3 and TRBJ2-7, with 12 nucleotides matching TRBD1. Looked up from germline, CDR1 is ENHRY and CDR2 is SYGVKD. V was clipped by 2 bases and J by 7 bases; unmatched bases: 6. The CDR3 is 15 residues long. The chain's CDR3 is CAISELGQGAREQYF. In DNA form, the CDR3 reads TGTGCCATCAGTGAGCTGGGACAGGGGGCTCGGGAGCAGTACTTC.

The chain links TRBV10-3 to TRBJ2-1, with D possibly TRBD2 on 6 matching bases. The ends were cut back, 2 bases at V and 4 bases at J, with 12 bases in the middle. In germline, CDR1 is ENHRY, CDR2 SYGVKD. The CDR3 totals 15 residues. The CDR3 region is CAISEPGLAYNEQFF. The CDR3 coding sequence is TGTGCCATCAGTGAGCCGGGACTGGCTTACAATGAGCAGTTCTTC.

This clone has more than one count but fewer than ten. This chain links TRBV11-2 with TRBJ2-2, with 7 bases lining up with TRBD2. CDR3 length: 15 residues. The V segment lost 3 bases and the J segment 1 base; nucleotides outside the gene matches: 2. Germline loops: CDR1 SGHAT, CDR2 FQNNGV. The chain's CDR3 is CASSLASGNTGELFF. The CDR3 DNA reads TGTGCCAGCAGCTTGGCTAGCGGGAACACCGGGGAGCTGTTTTTT. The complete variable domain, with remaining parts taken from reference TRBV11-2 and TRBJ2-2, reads EAGVAQSPRYKIIEKRQSVAFWCNPISGHATLYWYQQILGQGPKLLIQFQNNGVVDDSQLPKDRFSAERLKGVDSTLKIQPAKLEDSAVYLCASSLASGNTGELFFGEGSRLTVL.

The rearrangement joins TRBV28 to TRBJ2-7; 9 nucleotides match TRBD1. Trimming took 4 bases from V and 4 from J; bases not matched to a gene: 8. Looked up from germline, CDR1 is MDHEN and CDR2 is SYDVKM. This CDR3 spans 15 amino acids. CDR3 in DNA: TGTGCCAGCAGTTCGACCCGGGACAGGGCTTACGAGCAGTACTTC. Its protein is CASSSTRDRAYEQYF.

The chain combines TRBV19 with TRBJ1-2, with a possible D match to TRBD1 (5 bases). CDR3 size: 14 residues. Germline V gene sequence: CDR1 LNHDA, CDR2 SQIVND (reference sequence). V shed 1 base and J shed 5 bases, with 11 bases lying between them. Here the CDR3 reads CASSIVRGLYGYTF. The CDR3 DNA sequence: TGTGCCAGTAGTATAGTTAGGGGACTTTATGGCTACACCTTC.

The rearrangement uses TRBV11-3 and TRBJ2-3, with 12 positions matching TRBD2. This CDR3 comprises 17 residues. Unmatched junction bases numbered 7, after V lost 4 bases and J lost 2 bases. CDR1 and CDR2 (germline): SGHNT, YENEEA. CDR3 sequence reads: CASSYSGLAGPTDTQYF. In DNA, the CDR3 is TGTGCCAGCAGCTACTCGGGACTAGCGGGTCCCACAGATACGCAGTATTTT.

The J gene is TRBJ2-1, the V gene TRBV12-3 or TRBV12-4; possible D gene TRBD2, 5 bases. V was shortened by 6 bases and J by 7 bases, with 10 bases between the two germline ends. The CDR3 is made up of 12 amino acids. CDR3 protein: CASSSLANEQFF. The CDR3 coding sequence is TGTGCCAGCAGCTCCCTAGCAAATGAGCAGTTCTTC.

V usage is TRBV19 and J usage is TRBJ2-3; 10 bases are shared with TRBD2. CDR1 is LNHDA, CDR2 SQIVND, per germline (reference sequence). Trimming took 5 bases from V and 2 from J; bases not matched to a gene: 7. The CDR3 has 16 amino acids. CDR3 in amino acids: CASSPRTSGYTDTQYF. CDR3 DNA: TGTGCCAGTAGTCCTCGGACTAGCGGTTACACAGATACGCAGTATTTT.

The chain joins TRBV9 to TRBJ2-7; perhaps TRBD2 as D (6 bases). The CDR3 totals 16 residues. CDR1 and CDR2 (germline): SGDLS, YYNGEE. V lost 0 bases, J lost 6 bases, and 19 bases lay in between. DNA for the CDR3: TGTGCCAGCAGCGTAGAGGGACTTGGGCCAAGGTCCGAGCAGTACTTC. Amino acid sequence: CASSVEGLGPRSEQYF.

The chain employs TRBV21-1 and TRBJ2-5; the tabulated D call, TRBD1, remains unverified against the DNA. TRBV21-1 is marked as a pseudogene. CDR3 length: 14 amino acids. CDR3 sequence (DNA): TGTGCCAGCAGCAATCGTTACAGCCAAGAGACCCAGTACTTC. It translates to CASSNRYSQETQYF.

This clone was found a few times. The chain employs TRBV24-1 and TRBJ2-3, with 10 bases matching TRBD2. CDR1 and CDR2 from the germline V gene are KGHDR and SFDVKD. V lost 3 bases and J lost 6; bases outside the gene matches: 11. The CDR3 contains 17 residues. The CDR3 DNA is TGTGCCACCAGTGATCTATCAGCGGGAGGGTTGACGGATACGCAGTATTTT. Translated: CATSDLSAGGLTDTQYF.

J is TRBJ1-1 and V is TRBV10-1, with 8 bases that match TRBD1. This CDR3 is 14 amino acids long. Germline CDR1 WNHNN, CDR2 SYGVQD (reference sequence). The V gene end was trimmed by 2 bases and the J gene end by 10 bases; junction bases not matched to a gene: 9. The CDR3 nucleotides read TGCGCCAGCAGTGAGGAGGACAGGGTAAGAGTAGCTTTCTTT. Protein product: CASSEEDRVRVAFF.

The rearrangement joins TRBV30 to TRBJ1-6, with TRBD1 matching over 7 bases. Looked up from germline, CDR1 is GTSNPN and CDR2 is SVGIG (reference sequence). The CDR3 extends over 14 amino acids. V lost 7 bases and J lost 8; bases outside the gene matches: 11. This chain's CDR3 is CAYETGRPDSPLHF. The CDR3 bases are TGTGCCTACGAGACAGGGCGACCAGATTCACCCCTCCACTTT.

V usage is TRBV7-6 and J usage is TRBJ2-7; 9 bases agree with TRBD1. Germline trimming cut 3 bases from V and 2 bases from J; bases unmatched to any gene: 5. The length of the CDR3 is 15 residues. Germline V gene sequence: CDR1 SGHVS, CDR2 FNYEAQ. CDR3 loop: CASSLGTGQTYEQYF. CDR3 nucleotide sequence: TGTGCCAGCAGCTTGGGGACAGGGCAGACCTACGAGCAGTACTTC.

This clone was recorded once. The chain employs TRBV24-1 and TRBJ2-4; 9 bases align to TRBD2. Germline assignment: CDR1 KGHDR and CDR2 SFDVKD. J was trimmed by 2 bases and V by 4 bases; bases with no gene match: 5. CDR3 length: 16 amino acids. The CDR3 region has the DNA TGTGCCACCAGTGACCCCACTAGCGGGCCCAAAAACATTCAGTACTTC. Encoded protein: CATSDPTSGPKNIQYF.

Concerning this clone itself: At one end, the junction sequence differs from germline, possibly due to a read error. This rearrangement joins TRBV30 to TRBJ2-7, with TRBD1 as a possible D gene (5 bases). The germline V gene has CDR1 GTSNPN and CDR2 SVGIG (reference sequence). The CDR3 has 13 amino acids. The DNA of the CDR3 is TGTGCCTGGGCCCAGACAGCCTCCTCCGAGCAGTACTTC. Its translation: CAWAQTASSEQYF.

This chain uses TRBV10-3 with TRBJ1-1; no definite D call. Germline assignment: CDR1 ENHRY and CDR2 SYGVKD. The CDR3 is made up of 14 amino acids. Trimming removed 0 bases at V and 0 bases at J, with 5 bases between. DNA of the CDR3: TGTGCCATCAGTGAGTCCCTAATGAACACTGAAGCTTTCTTT. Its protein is CAISESLMNTEAFF.